A selection of T cell receptor beta chains follows, all from one sample in a study of blood T cell repertoires in COVID-19. Measured with immunoSEQ multiplex PCR; TCRdb has only the in-frame clones, and not every one. The data hold a few hundred thousand clones, with 91% observed a single time. Sequenced: PBMCs or T cells enriched from blood (not recorded which). All receptors derive from a human donor in a cohort exposed to, infected with or recovered from COVID-19 (not recorded which). The donor label of this sample is uncertain. The CDR3 runs from the conserved cysteine through the conserved F or W. The D gene is left open where the match is weak. Clone size is not always given. Where it is, it says once, few, many or a class for expanded clones.

d_gene	abundance	v_gene	j_gene	CDR3aa	CDR3nt
.	few	TRBV28	TRBJ2-7	CASSLARDYEQYF	TGTGCCAGCAGTTTAGCCAGGGACTACGAGCAGTACTTC
TRBD1	once	TRBV11-2	TRBJ1-2	CASSPGTGISYGYTF	TGTGCCAGCAGCCCGGGGACAGGGATTTCCTATGGCTACACCTTC
TRBD2	.	TRBV4-2	TRBJ2-1	CASSQDPTSGGYSSYNEQFF	TGTGCCAGCAGCCAAGATCCGACTAGCGGGGGTTATAGCTCCTACAATGAGCAGTTCTTC
.	.	TRBV29-1	TRBJ2-1	CSVRDNYNEQFF	TGCAGCGTCCGGGACAATTACAATGAGCAGTTCTTC
.	.	TRBV12-3/TRBV12-4	TRBJ1-2	CASSGSYGYTF	TGTGCCAGCAGTGGGAGCTATGGCTACACCTTC
.	.	TRBV5-1	TRBJ1-2	CASSPTLPGSGGYTF	TGCGCCAGCAGCCCTACGTTGCCAGGGTCCGGGGGCTACACCTTC
TRBD1	.	TRBV19	TRBJ2-7	CASSGGTGDYYEQYF	TGTGCCAGTAGTGGGGGGACAGGGGATTACTACGAGCAGTACTTC
.	.	TRBV18	TRBJ1-5	CASSAGSDQPQHF	TGTGCCAGCTCAGCAGGGTCTGATCAGCCCCAGCATTTT
.	.	TRBV7-3	TRBJ2-2	CASSSSNTGELFF	TGTGCCAGCAGCTCGTCTAACACCGGGGAGCTGTTTTTT
.	.	TRBV7-3	TRBJ1-1	CASSLGAGNTEAFF	TGTGCCAGCAGCTTAGGTGCGGGGAACACTGAAGCTTTCTTT
.	.	TRBV24-1	TRBJ1-4	CATSDSGGKLFF	TGTGCCACCAGTGATTCGGGGGGGAAACTGTTTTTT
.	.	TRBV5-1	TRBJ1-2	CASRSYQGLGYGYTF	TGCGCCAGCAGGAGCTATCAGGGATTGGGCTATGGCTACACCTTC
.	.	TRBV4-1	TRBJ2-4	CASSQAPPTELAKNIQYF	TGCGCCAGCAGCCAAGCTCCCCCGACAGAACTAGCCAAAAACATTCAGTACTTC
.	.	TRBV6-6	TRBJ1-2	CASSMVTELANYGYTF	TGTGCCAGCAGTATGGTGACAGAGTTAGCTAACTATGGCTACACCTTC
TRBD1	.	TRBV6-1	TRBJ1-2	CASSELRTGVPYGYTF	TGTGCCAGCAGTGAACTAAGGACAGGGGTGCCCTATGGCTACACCTTC
.	few	TRBV30	TRBJ1-5	CAWSVQGNSNQPQHF	TGTGCCTGGAGTGTACAGGGAAATAGCAATCAGCCCCAGCATTTT
.	.	TRBV3-1/TRBV3-2	TRBJ1-2	CASSQDLNRAIGYTF	TGTGCCAGCAGCCAAGATCTCAACAGGGCCATTGGCTACACCTTC
TRBD1	.	TRBV28	TRBJ1-1	CASSSGTGMAAFF	TGTGCCAGCAGTTCCGGGACAGGGATGGCAGCTTTCTTT
TRBD1	.	TRBV9	TRBJ2-7	CASSAGGQGVFGEQYF	TGTGCCAGCAGCGCCGGCGGACAGGGGGTTTTTGGCGAGCAGTACTTC
.	few	TRBV5-1	TRBJ1-2	CASSLEGVDGYTF	TGCGCCAGCAGCTTGGAAGGGGTCGATGGCTACACCTTC
TRBD2	.	TRBV7-2	TRBJ2-1	CASSLRGTSGGYNEQFF	TGTGCCAGCAGCTTACGAGGGACTAGCGGGGGGTACAATGAGCAGTTCTTC
.	.	TRBV19	TRBJ1-5	CASSIYGNQPQHF	TGTGCCAGTAGTATATATGGCAATCAGCCCCAGCATTTT
.	.	TRBV30	TRBJ1-1	CAGGEGSTEAFF	TGTGCCGGCGGGGAGGGTTCCACTGAAGCTTTCTTT
.	once	TRBV19	TRBJ1-2	CASAPGARAYGYTF	TGTGCCAGCGCCCCGGGTGCCAGGGCCTATGGCTACACCTTC
TRBD1	.	TRBV29-1	TRBJ1-1	CSVTGLNTEAFF	TGCAGCGTGACAGGGTTGAACACTGAAGCTTTCTTT
TRBD1	.	TRBV6-5	TRBJ1-2	CASSFQGAHGYTF	TGTGCCAGCAGTTTTCAGGGGGCGCACGGCTACACCTTC
TRBD1	.	TRBV7-2	TRBJ1-6	CASSLEGANYNSPLHF	TGTGCCAGCAGCTTAGAGGGGGCGAATTATAATTCACCCCTCCACTTT
TRBD1	once	TRBV7-3	TRBJ2-5	CASSLDRGGFETQYF	TGTGCCAGCAGTTTGGACAGGGGGGGATTCGAGACCCAGTACTTC
.	.	TRBV21-1	TRBJ1-1	CASSRRPRDTEAFF	TGTGCCAGCAGCCGAAGGCCCAGGGACACTGAAGCTTTCTTT
.	.	TRBV6-5	TRBJ2-7	CASRPGGQSDYEQYF	TGTGCCAGCAGGCCCGGAGGACAGTCCGATTACGAGCAGTACTTC
.	.	TRBV7-9	TRBJ2-1	CASSLGASYNEQFF	TGTGCCAGCAGCTTAGGGGCCTCATACAATGAGCAGTTCTTC
.	.	TRBV6-5	TRBJ2-2	CASSWQLNTGELFF	TGTGCCAGCAGTTGGCAGTTGAACACCGGGGAGCTGTTTTTT
.	.	TRBV19	TRBJ1-1	CASIGEQEMNTEAFF	TGTGCCAGTATTGGGGAACAGGAAATGAACACTGAAGCTTTCTTT
.	.	TRBV2	TRBJ1-4	CASTREYNEKLFF	TGTGCCAGCACGAGGGAATATAATGAAAAACTGTTTTTT
TRBD1	.	TRBV7-2	TRBJ2-6	CASSARVPTGVTGANVLTF	TGTGCCAGCAGCGCCAGGGTACCGACAGGGGTTACTGGGGCCAACGTCCTGACTTTC
TRBD2	once	TRBV19	TRBJ2-3	CASRGLAGGADTQYF	TGTGCCAGTAGAGGACTAGCGGGGGGCGCAGATACGCAGTATTTT
TRBD1	once	TRBV11-3	TRBJ1-1	CASSLHGQGQRAFF	TGTGCCAGCAGCCTCCATGGACAGGGCCAAAGGGCTTTCTTT
TRBD1	.	TRBV6-6	TRBJ1-1	CASSYGQEFMNTEAFF	TGTGCCAGCAGTTACGGACAGGAATTCATGAACACTGAAGCTTTCTTT
.	.	TRBV24-1	TRBJ1-5	CATSDLGESTTIFNQPQHF	TGTGCCACCAGTGATTTAGGGGAAAGCACAACTATCTTCAATCAGCCCCAGCATTTT
.	.	TRBV11-2	TRBJ2-7	CASSLGLTSSSEQYF	TGTGCCAGCAGCTTAGGGCTGACTAGTTCTTCCGAGCAGTACTTC
TRBD1	.	TRBV5-1	TRBJ2-3	CASSWEGDRAADTQYF	TGCGCCAGCAGCTGGGAAGGGGACAGGGCCGCAGATACGCAGTATTTT
.	once	TRBV5-1	TRBJ1-1	CASSLGTANTEAFF	TGCGCCAGCAGCTTGGGGACAGCAAACACTGAAGCTTTCTTT
.	.	TRBV6-4	TRBJ2-1	CASSPRGGGNEQFF	TGTGCCAGCAGCCCCCGGGGAGGGGGGAATGAGCAGTTCTTC
TRBD1	once	TRBV7-9	TRBJ1-4	CASSSGTGLEKLFF	TGTGCCAGCAGCTCCGGGACAGGGTTAGAAAAACTGTTTTTT
TRBD1	.	TRBV9	TRBJ1-1	CASSQTGGVNTEAFF	TGTGCCAGCAGCCAGACAGGGGGAGTGAACACTGAAGCTTTCTTT
TRBD1	.	TRBV18	TRBJ2-1	CASSPTDRATPNEQFF	TGTGCCAGCTCACCCACTGACAGGGCTACTCCCAATGAGCAGTTCTTC
TRBD1	.	TRBV28	TRBJ1-5	CASSLYRGSQPQHF	TGTGCCAGCAGTTTATACAGGGGGAGCCAGCCCCAGCATTTT
TRBD1	.	TRBV5-1	TRBJ2-2	CASSLAGQGANGELFF	TGCGCCAGCAGCTTGGCCGGACAGGGGGCCAACGGGGAGCTGTTTTTT
TRBD1	.	TRBV5-6	TRBJ1-2	CASSYEDRHYGYTF	TGTGCCAGCAGCTACGAGGACAGGCACTATGGCTACACCTTC
.	.	TRBV5-1	TRBJ1-3	CASSLAPPDSGNTIYF	TGCGCCAGCAGCTTGGCCCCCCCGGACAGTGGAAACACCATATATTTT